This passage covers 5 T cell receptor beta chains from one sample sequenced in a study of technical replicates of blood from a few donors. Profiled with immunoSEQ multiplex PCR; TCRdb holds only in-frame clones, not every one. The top ten clones hold about 0.29% of a sample with about 75,000 clones, about 97% of them seen once. The sample consisted of T cells isolated from PBMCs. The receptors were sampled from a human donor in good health.

The chain joins TRBV15 to TRBJ1-1; unclear D gene. Germline loops: CDR1 LNHNV, CDR2 YYDKDF (reference sequence). The V and J ends lost 0 bases and 2 bases respectively, with 13 bases between them. CDR3 size: 16 residues. Here the CDR3 reads CATSRDRRGVNTEAFF. In DNA form, the CDR3 reads TGTGCCACCAGCAGAGATAGACGGGGAGTCAACACTGAAGCTTTCTTT.

The rearrangement joins TRBV5-1 to TRBJ2-5; no definite D call. The CDR3 contains 12 residues. Germline CDR1 reads SGHRS; CDR2 reads YFSETQ. V was cut by 2 bases and J by 5 bases, with 7 bases left in between. The CDR3 DNA reads TGCGCCAGCAGCTTAGAGTGGGAGACCCAGTACTTC. Protein sequence: CASSLEWETQYF. Looking up the rest from reference TRBV5-1 and TRBJ2-5 gives the full variable domain: KAGVTQTPRYLIKTRGQQVTLSCSPISGHRSVSWYQQTPGQGLQFLFEYFSETQRNKGNFPGRFSGRQFSNSRSEMNVSTLELGDSALYLCASSLEWETQYFGPGTRLLVL.

CDR3 sequence: CASSLNIVEGLDSYEQYF. The CDR3 bases are TGTGCCAGCAGCTTGAACATTGTTGAGGGACTTGACTCCTACGAGCAGTACTTC. This rearrangement joins TRBV7-9 to TRBJ2-7; TRBD2 is a possible D gene (6 bases). V was pared by 3 bases and J by 0 bases, with 21 bases between. Looked up from germline, CDR1 is SEHNR and CDR2 is FQNEAQ (reference sequence). The CDR3 runs 18 residues.

The chain links TRBV13 to TRBJ2-3, with TRBD2 matching 7 bases. The CDR3 has 15 residues. The J segment lost 2 bases and the V segment lost 2 bases, leaving 4 bases of the junction unmatched. Germline loops: CDR1 PRHDT, CDR2 FYEKMQ (reference sequence). The CDR3, as DNA: TGTGCCAGCAGCTTAAAAAGCGGGAACACAGATACGCAGTATTTT. Its protein is CASSLKSGNTDTQYF. The full variable domain, rest sourced from reference TRBV13 and TRBJ2-3, is AAGVIQSPRHLIKEKRETATLKCYPIPRHDTVYWYQQGPGQDPQFLISFYEKMQSDKGSIPDRFSAQQFSDYHSELNMSSLELGDSALYFCASSLKSGNTDTQYFGPGTRLTVL.

A word on this clone: At one end the junction does not follow the germline gene, possibly because of a read error. V is TRBV10-3 and J is TRBJ1-2; 9 bases match TRBD1. The CDR3 totals 12 residues. Germline V CDR1 and CDR2: ENHRY, SYGVKD. CDR3 sequence reads: CAISETGTGIAF. The CDR3 DNA reads TGTGCCATCAGTGAAACCGGGACAGGGATTGCCTTC.